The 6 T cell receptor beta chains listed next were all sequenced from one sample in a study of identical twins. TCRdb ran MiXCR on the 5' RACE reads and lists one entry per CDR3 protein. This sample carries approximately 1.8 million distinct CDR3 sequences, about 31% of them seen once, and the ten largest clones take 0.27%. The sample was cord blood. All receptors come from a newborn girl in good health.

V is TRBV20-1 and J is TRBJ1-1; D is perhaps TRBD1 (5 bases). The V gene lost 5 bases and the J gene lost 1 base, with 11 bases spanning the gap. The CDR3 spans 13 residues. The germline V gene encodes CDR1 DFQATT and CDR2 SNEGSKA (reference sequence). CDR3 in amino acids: CSAPGRQNTEAFF. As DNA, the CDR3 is TGCAGTGCTCCGGGACGTCAGAACACTGAAGCTTTCTTT.

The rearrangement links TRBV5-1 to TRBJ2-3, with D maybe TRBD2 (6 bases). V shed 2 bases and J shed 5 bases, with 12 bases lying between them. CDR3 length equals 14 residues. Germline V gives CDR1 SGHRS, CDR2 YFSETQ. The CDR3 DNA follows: TGCGCCAGCAGCTTAGGAGGGCCCGGAGATACGCAGTATTTT. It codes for CASSLGGPGDTQYF. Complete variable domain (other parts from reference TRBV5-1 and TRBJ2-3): KAGVTQTPRYLIKTRGQQVTLSCSPISGHRSVSWYQQTPGQGLQFLFEYFSETQRNKGNFPGRFSGRQFSNSRSEMNVSTLELGDSALYLCASSLGGPGDTQYFGPGTRLTVL.

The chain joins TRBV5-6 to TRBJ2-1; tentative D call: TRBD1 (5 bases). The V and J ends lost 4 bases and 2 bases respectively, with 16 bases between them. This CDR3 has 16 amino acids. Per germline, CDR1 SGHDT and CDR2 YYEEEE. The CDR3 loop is CASSAVGVVTYNEQFF. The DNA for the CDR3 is TGTGCCAGCAGCGCCGTAGGGGTCGTCACCTACAATGAGCAGTTCTTC.

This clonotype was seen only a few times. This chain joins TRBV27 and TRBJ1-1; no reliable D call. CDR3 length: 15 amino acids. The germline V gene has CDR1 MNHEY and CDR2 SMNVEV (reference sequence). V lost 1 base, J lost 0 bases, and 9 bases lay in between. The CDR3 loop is CASSLLGRMNTEAFF. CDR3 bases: TGTGCCAGCAGTTTATTGGGCAGGATGAACACTGAAGCTTTCTTT.

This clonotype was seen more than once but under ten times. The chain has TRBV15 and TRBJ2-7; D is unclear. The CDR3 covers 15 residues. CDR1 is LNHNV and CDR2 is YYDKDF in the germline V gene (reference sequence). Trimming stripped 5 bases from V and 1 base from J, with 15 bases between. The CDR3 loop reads CATSSEIIQSYEQYF. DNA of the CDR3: TGTGCCACCAGCTCGGAGATTATCCAATCCTACGAGCAGTACTTC.

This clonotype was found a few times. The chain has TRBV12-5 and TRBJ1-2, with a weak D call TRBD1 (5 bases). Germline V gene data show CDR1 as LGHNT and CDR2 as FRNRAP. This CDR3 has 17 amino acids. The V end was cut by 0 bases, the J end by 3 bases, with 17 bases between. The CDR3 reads CASGLVLLYQGYYGYTF. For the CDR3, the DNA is TGTGCTAGTGGTTTGGTACTTCTCTATCAGGGATACTATGGCTACACCTTC.